This is a list of T cell receptor beta chains from one sample in a study of blood T cell repertoires in COVID-19. Only in-frame clones appear in the TCRdb table, and some are missing; sequencing was by immunoSEQ multiplex PCR. This sample yields under 75,000 clones, of which 79% are seen a single time; approximately 6.8% belongs to the top ten. Sequences were obtained from peripheral blood. The source of these receptors is a woman aged 55-69 years with acute or convalescent COVID-19. Both conserved end residues are part of each CDR3. Each record gives: CDR3 DNA, CDR3 protein, D gene, CDR3 length, clone size, V gene, J gene. D genes are given only for firm matches. Expanded clones are given a class, and other clones once, few, many or no size at all.

cdr3_nt: TGCAGCCTAAGGACAGGAATGAACACTGAAGCTTTCTTT
cdr3_aa: CSLRTGMNTEAFF
d_call: TRBD1
cdr3_length: 13
clone_size: .
v_call: TRBV29-1
j_call: TRBJ1-1

cdr3_nt: TGTGCCGGCCGACAGGGGAGCTCCTACGAGCAGTACTTC
cdr3_aa: CAGRQGSSYEQYF
d_call: TRBD1
cdr3_length: 13
clone_size: .
v_call: TRBV2
j_call: TRBJ2-7

cdr3_nt: TGTGCCAGCAGTTCGACCGCGAGCGCCGGTGCCCATTTC
cdr3_aa: CASSSTASAGAHF
d_call: .
cdr3_length: 13
clone_size: .
v_call: TRBV6-5
j_call: TRBJ1-2

cdr3_nt: TGTGCCAGCAGCCCCGGACTAGCGGCTTCTCGCACAGATACGCAGTATTTT
cdr3_aa: CASSPGLAASRTDTQYF
d_call: TRBD2
cdr3_length: 17
clone_size: once
v_call: TRBV5-4
j_call: TRBJ2-3

cdr3_nt: TGTGCCAGTAGTCCACGGACAGAGGCGTTACATGGCTACACCTTC
cdr3_aa: CASSPRTEALHGYTF
d_call: .
cdr3_length: 15
clone_size: .
v_call: TRBV19
j_call: TRBJ1-2

cdr3_nt: TGCGCCAGCAGCCAAGAGGGGCGGTGGAGCTCCTATAATTCACCCCTCCACTTT
cdr3_aa: CASSQEGRWSSYNSPLHF
d_call: .
cdr3_length: 18
clone_size: once
v_call: TRBV4-3
j_call: TRBJ1-6

cdr3_nt: TGCGCCAGCAGGTCCGCGCTGGGTACGGGATCACCCCTCCACTTT
cdr3_aa: CASRSALGTGSPLHF
d_call: .
cdr3_length: 15
clone_size: .
v_call: TRBV5-1
j_call: TRBJ1-6

cdr3_nt: TGTGCCAGCAGTCCATCGCCACAGGGCAGGCAGCCCCAGCATTTT
cdr3_aa: CASSPSPQGRQPQHF
d_call: .
cdr3_length: 15
clone_size: .
v_call: TRBV27
j_call: TRBJ1-5

cdr3_nt: TGTGCCAGCAGCTTGGACCTGGCAAGAGAGACCCAGTACTTC
cdr3_aa: CASSLDLARETQYF
d_call: .
cdr3_length: 14
clone_size: .
v_call: TRBV5-8
j_call: TRBJ2-5

cdr3_nt: TGCGCCAGCAGCCAAGGGGGACTAGGAGAGACCCAGTACTTC
cdr3_aa: CASSQGGLGETQYF
d_call: TRBD2
cdr3_length: 14
clone_size: .
v_call: TRBV4-3
j_call: TRBJ2-5

cdr3_nt: TGCGCCAGCAGCAACTCAGGGGGCCCCTCTGGAAACACCATATATTTT
cdr3_aa: CASSNSGGPSGNTIYF
d_call: TRBD1
cdr3_length: 16
clone_size: .
v_call: TRBV5-1
j_call: TRBJ1-3

cdr3_nt: TGTGCCAGCAGCCCACAGTACGGGGGAGCGGAGCTGTTTTTT
cdr3_aa: CASSPQYGGAELFF
d_call: .
cdr3_length: 14
clone_size: .
v_call: TRBV3-1/TRBV3-2
j_call: TRBJ2-2

cdr3_nt: TGTGCCAGCAGCGGAGTGAGGGAGTCCGGGGCCAACGTCCTGACTTTC
cdr3_aa: CASSGVRESGANVLTF
d_call: .
cdr3_length: 16
clone_size: .
v_call: TRBV9
j_call: TRBJ2-6

cdr3_nt: TGTGCCAGCAGCTTAAGCGCAGGGCCCAACGAGCAGTACTTC
cdr3_aa: CASSLSAGPNEQYF
d_call: .
cdr3_length: 14
clone_size: .
v_call: TRBV7-3
j_call: TRBJ2-7

cdr3_nt: TGCGCCAGCAGCGCGTTGGAGACCCAGTACTTC
cdr3_aa: CASSALETQYF
d_call: .
cdr3_length: 11
clone_size: once
v_call: TRBV5-1
j_call: TRBJ2-5

cdr3_nt: TGTGCCAGCAGCTTGTCCGCAGGGGCCTATGGCTACACCTTC
cdr3_aa: CASSLSAGAYGYTF
d_call: .
cdr3_length: 14
clone_size: .
v_call: TRBV13
j_call: TRBJ1-2

cdr3_nt: TGTGCCAGTAGTGACAGGGACTATGGCTACACCTTC
cdr3_aa: CASSDRDYGYTF
d_call: TRBD1
cdr3_length: 12
clone_size: few
v_call: TRBV19
j_call: TRBJ1-2

cdr3_nt: TGTGCCAGCAGCGCGGAGGCCGGCGCACGGAATGAAAAACTGTTTTTT
cdr3_aa: CASSAEAGARNEKLFF
d_call: .
cdr3_length: 16
clone_size: .
v_call: TRBV7-8
j_call: TRBJ1-4

cdr3_nt: TGTGCCAGCAGCCAAGAGGGACAGCATGGAAACACCATATATTTT
cdr3_aa: CASSQEGQHGNTIYF
d_call: TRBD1
cdr3_length: 15
clone_size: .
v_call: TRBV4-2
j_call: TRBJ1-3

cdr3_nt: TGTGCCTGGAGTGGGGGGACAGTTAGCAATCAGCCCCAGCATTTT
cdr3_aa: CAWSGGTVSNQPQHF
d_call: TRBD1
cdr3_length: 15
clone_size: .
v_call: TRBV30
j_call: TRBJ1-5

cdr3_nt: TGTGCCAGCAGTTACGAGTGGCGGACTGAAGCTTTCTTT
cdr3_aa: CASSYEWRTEAFF
d_call: .
cdr3_length: 13
clone_size: .
v_call: TRBV6-2/TRBV6-3
j_call: TRBJ1-1

cdr3_nt: TGCGCCAGCAGCCCTGGACTAGTCGTCGCGGATACGCAGTATTTT
cdr3_aa: CASSPGLVVADTQYF
d_call: TRBD2
cdr3_length: 15
clone_size: .
v_call: TRBV5-1
j_call: TRBJ2-3

cdr3_nt: TGCGCCAGCAGCCAAGAAGGGTTGCAGGGAACGGTTTCCTCCTACGAGCAGTACTTC
cdr3_aa: CASSQEGLQGTVSSYEQYF
d_call: .
cdr3_length: 19
clone_size: .
v_call: TRBV4-1
j_call: TRBJ2-7

cdr3_nt: TGTGCCAGCAGCTTACAAGGGGGGAACACTGAAGCTTTCTTT
cdr3_aa: CASSLQGGNTEAFF
d_call: .
cdr3_length: 14
clone_size: .
v_call: TRBV11-2
j_call: TRBJ1-1

cdr3_nt: TGTGCCAGCAGCCCCTTCGGGACTCAAGAGGCACAGACCCAGTACTTC
cdr3_aa: CASSPFGTQEAQTQYF
d_call: .
cdr3_length: 16
clone_size: once
v_call: TRBV28
j_call: TRBJ2-5

cdr3_nt: TGCGCCAGCAGTTATAATGCCGGGACTAGCTCGAATACGCAGTATTTT
cdr3_aa: CASSYNAGTSSNTQYF
d_call: TRBD2
cdr3_length: 16
clone_size: once
v_call: TRBV5-1
j_call: TRBJ2-3

cdr3_nt: TGTGCCTGGAGTGTACTAGGAAACTATGGCTACACCTTC
cdr3_aa: CAWSVLGNYGYTF
d_call: .
cdr3_length: 13
clone_size: .
v_call: TRBV30
j_call: TRBJ1-2

cdr3_nt: TGTGCCAGCACCAACACCAGGGCTGGGGCCAACGTCCTGACTTTC
cdr3_aa: CASTNTRAGANVLTF
d_call: .
cdr3_length: 15
clone_size: .
v_call: TRBV13
j_call: TRBJ2-6

cdr3_nt: TGTGCCAGCAGCTTAGGCCAGATAATTAGCACAGATACGCAGTATTTT
cdr3_aa: CASSLGQIISTDTQYF
d_call: .
cdr3_length: 16
clone_size: .
v_call: TRBV7-4
j_call: TRBJ2-3

cdr3_nt: TGTGCCACCAGCAGGGGACAGGGGGCAGGTGGCTACACCTTC
cdr3_aa: CATSRGQGAGGYTF
d_call: TRBD1
cdr3_length: 14
clone_size: .
v_call: TRBV15
j_call: TRBJ1-2

cdr3_nt: TGCAGCGCCCCTCAGCGGGGGGCCAATGAGCAGTTCTTC
cdr3_aa: CSAPQRGANEQFF
d_call: TRBD2
cdr3_length: 13
clone_size: .
v_call: TRBV29-1
j_call: TRBJ2-1

cdr3_nt: TGTGCCAGCAGCTATCTCGGGACAGGGAGCTCCTACGAGCAGTACTTC
cdr3_aa: CASSYLGTGSSYEQYF
d_call: TRBD1
cdr3_length: 16
clone_size: .
v_call: TRBV7-2
j_call: TRBJ2-7

cdr3_nt: TGTGCCAGCAGTGGCTACCGAGACAGACTCAATCAGCCCCAGCATTTT
cdr3_aa: CASSGYRDRLNQPQHF
d_call: .
cdr3_length: 16
clone_size: .
v_call: TRBV6-1
j_call: TRBJ1-5

cdr3_nt: TGTGCCAGCTCCGCTCCCGGACAGGTTGAGAACACCGGGGAGCTGTTTTTT
cdr3_aa: CASSAPGQVENTGELFF
d_call: TRBD1
cdr3_length: 17
clone_size: .
v_call: TRBV18
j_call: TRBJ2-2

cdr3_nt: TGCGCCAGCAGCCAAGAACATTCGAACTATGGCTACACCTTC
cdr3_aa: CASSQEHSNYGYTF
d_call: .
cdr3_length: 14
clone_size: .
v_call: TRBV4-1
j_call: TRBJ1-2

cdr3_nt: TGTGCCAGCAGTGAAGAGACAGGGTTACTAAATCAGCCCCAGCATTTT
cdr3_aa: CASSEETGLLNQPQHF
d_call: TRBD1
cdr3_length: 16
clone_size: .
v_call: TRBV2
j_call: TRBJ1-5

cdr3_nt: TGTGCCAGCAGTTACGGGGGGCAAGAGACCCAGTACTTC
cdr3_aa: CASSYGGQETQYF
d_call: .
cdr3_length: 13
clone_size: .
v_call: TRBV6-5
j_call: TRBJ2-5

cdr3_nt: TGTGCCAGCAGCTTAAATTCCAGGGAGGGGACCCAGTACTTC
cdr3_aa: CASSLNSREGTQYF
d_call: TRBD2
cdr3_length: 14
clone_size: .
v_call: TRBV7-2
j_call: TRBJ2-5

cdr3_nt: TGCAGCGCTATCTCTTCCGTCTCTGGAAACACCATATATTTT
cdr3_aa: CSAISSVSGNTIYF
d_call: .
cdr3_length: 14
clone_size: .
v_call: TRBV29-1
j_call: TRBJ1-3

cdr3_nt: TGTGCCAGCAGCTTGAGAGGGTCATCAGGAGGCTACACCTTC
cdr3_aa: CASSLRGSSGGYTF
d_call: .
cdr3_length: 14
clone_size: many
v_call: TRBV5-6
j_call: TRBJ1-2

cdr3_nt: TGCGCCAGCAGCTTGGGGGGGGTCGCCGAAGCTTTCTTT
cdr3_aa: CASSLGGVAEAFF
d_call: .
cdr3_length: 13
clone_size: .
v_call: TRBV5-1
j_call: TRBJ1-1

cdr3_nt: TGCAGCGTTCATACTCCGGGACAGGGAGACTATGGCTACACCTTC
cdr3_aa: CSVHTPGQGDYGYTF
d_call: TRBD1
cdr3_length: 15
clone_size: .
v_call: TRBV29-1
j_call: TRBJ1-2

cdr3_nt: TGTGCCAGCAGCTACCGAGGGGGAAATGAGCAGTTCTTC
cdr3_aa: CASSYRGGNEQFF
d_call: .
cdr3_length: 13
clone_size: .
v_call: TRBV7-2
j_call: TRBJ2-1

cdr3_nt: TGTGCCACCAGCAGAGGGGGCGTTGGGTCCTACGAGCAGTACTTC
cdr3_aa: CATSRGGVGSYEQYF
d_call: .
cdr3_length: 15
clone_size: .
v_call: TRBV15
j_call: TRBJ2-7

cdr3_nt: TGTGCCAGCAGTTACCAAACGGGTGAGCAGTACTTC
cdr3_aa: CASSYQTGEQYF
d_call: .
cdr3_length: 12
clone_size: once
v_call: TRBV6-6
j_call: TRBJ2-7

cdr3_nt: TGCGCCAGCAGCTTGGGCGCGGGGGGTACGGACATTCAGTACTTC
cdr3_aa: CASSLGAGGTDIQYF
d_call: TRBD2
cdr3_length: 15
clone_size: .
v_call: TRBV5-1
j_call: TRBJ2-4

cdr3_nt: TGTGCCAGCAGCTTTAATACTGGGGCCAACGTCCTGACTTTC
cdr3_aa: CASSFNTGANVLTF
d_call: .
cdr3_length: 14
clone_size: .
v_call: TRBV7-3
j_call: TRBJ2-6

cdr3_nt: TGTGCCAGCAGTTTGGGGCGGACACTTCCCTACGAGCAGTACTTC
cdr3_aa: CASSLGRTLPYEQYF
d_call: .
cdr3_length: 15
clone_size: .
v_call: TRBV27
j_call: TRBJ2-7

cdr3_nt: TGTGCCAGCAGCTCTCCGGGGGGACCGCAGTATTTT
cdr3_aa: CASSSPGGPQYF
d_call: TRBD2
cdr3_length: 12
clone_size: .
v_call: TRBV6-6
j_call: TRBJ2-3

cdr3_nt: TGTGCCAGCAGTTACGGCGGTGAAGCTTTCTTT
cdr3_aa: CASSYGGEAFF
d_call: .
cdr3_length: 11
clone_size: .
v_call: TRBV6-5
j_call: TRBJ1-1